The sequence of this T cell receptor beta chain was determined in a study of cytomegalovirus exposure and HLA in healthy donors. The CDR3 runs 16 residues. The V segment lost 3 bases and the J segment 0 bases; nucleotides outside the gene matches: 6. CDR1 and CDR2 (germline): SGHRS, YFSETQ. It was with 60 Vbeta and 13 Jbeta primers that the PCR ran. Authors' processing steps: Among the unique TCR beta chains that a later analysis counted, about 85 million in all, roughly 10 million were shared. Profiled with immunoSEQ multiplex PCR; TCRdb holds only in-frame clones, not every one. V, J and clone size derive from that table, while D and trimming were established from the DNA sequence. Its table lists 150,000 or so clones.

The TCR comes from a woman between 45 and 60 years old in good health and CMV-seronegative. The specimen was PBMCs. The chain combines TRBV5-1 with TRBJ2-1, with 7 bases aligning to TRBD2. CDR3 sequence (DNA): TGCGCCAGCAGCTGGGCGGGAGTCGGCTCCTACAATGAGCAGTTCTTC. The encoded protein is CASSWAGVGSYNEQFF.